This T cell receptor (beta chain) was sequenced during a study of neurological immune-mediated disorders (dated by TCRdb to between 2018 and 2021). Regarding the study in general: The study compared peripheral blood TCR-beta repertoires of HTLV-I-associated myelopathy (HAM/TSP) patients, multiple sclerosis patients and healthy controls using UMI-based sequencing. Alongside PBMC samples, the set of some 98 TCR-beta libraries contained longitudinal samples, technical triplicates, and paired CD4+ and CD8+ T-cell subsets that had been sorted. The cohort was made up of about 68 subjects, consisting of around 15 HAM/TSP patients, 34 multiple sclerosis patients and 20 healthy controls.

This clonotype occurred a few times. Its specific antigen is unknown. Qualities for individual bases were not recorded, and no much larger clone is one base off. Per the germline V gene, SGHTA is the CDR1 and FQGNSA is the CDR2. Trimming removed 4 bases from V and 0 bases from J, leaving 12 bases between the germline ends. Inclusive of the bounding cysteine and phenylalanine, the CDR3 is 15 residues long. CDR3 DNA only is kept here, 45 bases in frame from base 1. Healthy controls were blood bank volunteers in Maryland, USA. Libraries from unsorted PBMCs were made from 2 million PBMCs kept in RNAlater at -80 degrees C until RNA extraction. Peripheral blood was subjected to Ficoll-Hypaque density gradient centrifugation to isolate PBMCs, which were then cryopreserved in liquid nitrogen. To synthesize cDNA, template-switch 5'RACE was performed with a primer carrying a 10-nucleotide random unique molecular identifier so that each TCR transcript was tagged. Over 180 million TCR-beta sequences, covering 15-18 subjects, were produced in each sequencing run. Total RNA was extracted with the RNeasy kit. The KAPA Real-time Library Amplification kit was used to amplify TCR-beta VDJ regions with primers for the TCR constant region and the 5'RACE anchor. A first PCR added sample indexes and Illumina adaptors, after which a second PCR increased the library yield. The roughly 650 bp TCR product was size-selected on a 2% E-gel SizeSelection system after Ampure bead purification. Before pooling, libraries had their quality checked on a Bioanalyzer, their concentration measured with Qubit, and their quantity determined with the Kapa Library Quantification kit. An Illumina HiSeq 2500 was used to sequence the libraries paired-end at 2 x 150 bp. To increase sequence diversity, roughly 24-30% phiX was spiked into each library pool. Processing in the source paper ran as follows. Quality-filtered reads were processed with the UMI-based MiGEC pipeline, which removed over 75% of raw TCR sequences during error correction. IMGT germline references were used for aligning VDJ genes, and each clonotype was defined as a unique CDR3 amino acid sequence together with its V-J genes. VDJtools evaluated clonal expansion, Shannon diversity and CDR3 relatedness (CalcPairwiseDistances, ClusterSamples); CLCbio workbench built phylogenetic trees. Clones with at least 8 unique UMIs were defined as expanded, with this threshold being based on coefficient-of-variation modelling across technical triplicates. TCRdb trimmed public reads at Q25 via fastp, called clones via MiXCR and kept in-frame beta chains. Records with the same CDR3 protein are collapsed into one entry carrying the most frequent genes and DNA. The V and J calls were not made by the authors but by TCRdb's processing. Across this sample there are roughly 62,000 distinct CDR3 sequences, with roughly an eighth seen only once. The top ten hold over 1.5% of the sample.

Results and caveats for the whole study, not just this receptor: TCR clonal expansion was highest in HAM/TSP patients and lowest in MS patients, with MS patients falling below even healthy controls. No identical CDR3 amino acid sequences were found to be shared among expanded clones across subjects, suggesting that TCR-beta repertoires were private in all groups.

The clonotype originates from a man aged 55 to 70 in good health. This chain joins TRBV7-2 to TRBJ1-2, and perhaps TRBD1 as D gene, on 6 matching bases. Specimen: PBMCs. The nucleotide sequence is TGTGCCAGCAGCTCCACAGGGCCAACTAACTATGGCTACACCTTC. Translated, this gives CASSSTGPTNYGYTF. Where the CDR3 stops, the reference TRBV7-2 and TRBJ1-2 genes take over; the full variable domain is GAGVSQSPSNKVTEKGKDVELRCDPISGHTALYWYRQSLGQGLEFLIYFQGNSAPDKSGLPSDRFSAERTGGSVSTLTIQRTQQEDSAVYLCASSSTGPTNYGYTFGSGTRLTVV.